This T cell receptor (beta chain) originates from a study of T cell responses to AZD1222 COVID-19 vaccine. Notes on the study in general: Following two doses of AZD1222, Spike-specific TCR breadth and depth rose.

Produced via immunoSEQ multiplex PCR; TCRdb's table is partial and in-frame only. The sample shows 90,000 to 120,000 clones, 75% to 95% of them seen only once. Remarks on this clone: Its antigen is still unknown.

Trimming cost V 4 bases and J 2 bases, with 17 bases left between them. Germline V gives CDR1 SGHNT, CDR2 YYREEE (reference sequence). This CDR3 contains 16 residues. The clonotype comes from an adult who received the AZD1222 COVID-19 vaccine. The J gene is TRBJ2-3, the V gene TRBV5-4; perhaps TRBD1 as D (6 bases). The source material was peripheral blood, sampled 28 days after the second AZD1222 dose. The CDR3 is CASSIGQKRTTDTQYF. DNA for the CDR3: TGTGCCAGCAGCATTGGACAGAAGAGGACCACAGATACGCAGTATTTT.